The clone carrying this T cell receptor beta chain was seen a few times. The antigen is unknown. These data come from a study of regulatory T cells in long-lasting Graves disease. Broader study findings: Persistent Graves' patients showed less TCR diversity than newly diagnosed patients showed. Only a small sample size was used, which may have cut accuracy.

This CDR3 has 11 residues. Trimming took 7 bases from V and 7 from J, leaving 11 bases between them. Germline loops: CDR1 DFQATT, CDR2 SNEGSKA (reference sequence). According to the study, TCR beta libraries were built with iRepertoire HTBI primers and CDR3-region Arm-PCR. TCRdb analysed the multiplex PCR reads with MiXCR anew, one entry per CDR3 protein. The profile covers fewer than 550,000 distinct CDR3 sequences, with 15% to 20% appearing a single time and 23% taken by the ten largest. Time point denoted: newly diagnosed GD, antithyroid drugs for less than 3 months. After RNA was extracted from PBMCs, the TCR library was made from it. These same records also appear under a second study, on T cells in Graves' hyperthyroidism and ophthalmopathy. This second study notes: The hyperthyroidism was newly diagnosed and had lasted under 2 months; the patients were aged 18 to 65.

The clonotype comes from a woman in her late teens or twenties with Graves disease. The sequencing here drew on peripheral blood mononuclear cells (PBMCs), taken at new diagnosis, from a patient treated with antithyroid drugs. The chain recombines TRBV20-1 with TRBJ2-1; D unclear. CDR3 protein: CSGTRSNEQFF. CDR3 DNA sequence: TGCAGTGGCACACGGAGTAATGAGCAGTTCTTC.